These 8 T cell receptor beta chains were sequenced from one sample in a study of technical replicates of blood from a handful of donors (dated by TCRdb to the late 2010s). The protocol used for the library was the immunoSEQ multiplex PCR assay. TCRdb holds this immuneACCESS table with in-frame rearrangements only. Some clones are missing; in checked studies, unresolved V genes explain under half, and the rest has no known cause. The table for this sample lists under 100,000 clones; roughly 95% of them were counted only once. 0.23% of the sample belongs to the ten largest clones. The sequenced sample consisted of T cells isolated from PBMCs. Source of these receptors: a human donor in good health.

The rearrangement links TRBV11-2 to TRBJ1-1, with 7 bases identical to TRBD1. Germline V gene lookup returns CDR1 SGHAT and CDR2 FQNNGV. V trimming: 6 bases; J trimming: 10 bases; junction bases outside the gene matches: 20. The CDR3 runs to 16 residues. As DNA, the CDR3 is TGTGCCAGCAGTTCCCTTAAAGGGGGCGTCGTCAGGGGAGCTTTCTTT. It encodes CASSSLKGGVVRGAFF.

This clone has a single count. The chain carries TRBV9 and TRBJ2-3; maybe TRBD2 (5 bases). V gave up 0 bases and J gave up 1 base, with 12 bases separating them. Germline CDR1 and CDR2: SGDLS and YYNGEE. CDR3 length: 16 residues. The DNA of the CDR3 is TGTGCCAGCAGCGTAGTAACGGGGTTTGGCACAGATACGCAGTATTTT. It codes for CASSVVTGFGTDTQYF.

The chain carries TRBV9 and TRBJ1-2, with D tentatively TRBD1 (5 bases). This CDR3 comprises 13 residues. V gave up 4 bases and J gave up 8 bases, with 15 bases separating them. Germline V lookup: CDR1 SGDLS, CDR2 YYNGEE. Here the CDR3 DNA reads TGTGCCAGCAGCTTACAGGATTTGGGCGGCTACACCTTC. It codes for CASSLQDLGGYTF. Based on the CDR3 plus reference TRBV9 and TRBJ1-2, the full variable domain is DSGVTQTPKHLITATGQRVTLRCSPRSGDLSVYWYQQSLDQGLQFLIQYYNGEERAKGNILERFSAQQFPDLHSELNLSSLELGDSALYFCASSLQDLGGYTFGSGTRLTVV.

This rearrangement joins TRBV7-9 to TRBJ2-2; no clear D. This CDR3 is 15 amino acids long. Germline CDR1 and CDR2: SEHNR and FQNEAQ (reference sequence). The V end was cut by 1 base, the J end by 5 bases, with 11 bases between. The CDR3 region is CASSLVGVVTGELFF. The CDR3 DNA is TGTGCCAGCAGCTTAGTCGGTGTGGTAACCGGGGAGCTGTTTTTT.

The gene calls are TRBV4-2 and TRBJ1-2; 7 bases are a match to TRBD1. After removal of 0 bases from V and 8 bases from J, the junction contained 12 bases not matched to a gene. Germline lookup yields CDR1 LGHNA and CDR2 YNFKEQ. This CDR3 contains 16 residues. CDR3 loop: CASSQDLERGRGGYTF. The CDR3 region has the DNA TGTGCCAGCAGCCAAGATCTAGAGAGGGGGCGAGGAGGCTACACCTTC.

V usage is TRBV7-9 and J usage is TRBJ2-7; TRBD2 might be the D (5 bases). Germline V CDR1 and CDR2: SEHNR, FQNEAQ (reference sequence). This CDR3 has 11 residues. Trimming left V 5 bases short and J 6 bases short, with 8 bases between. The CDR3 DNA reads as TGTGCCAGCAGCCCGGAGGTCGAGCAGTACTTC. It yields the protein CASSPEVEQYF.

The V call is TRBV2, the J call TRBJ2-7, with 7 bases identical to TRBD2. The CDR3 is 16 amino acids. Germline lookup yields CDR1 SNHLY and CDR2 FYNNEI. Trimming at V came to 7 bases and at J to 2 bases, leaving 14 bases not matched to a gene. This chain's CDR3 is CASKQSDLADTYEQYF. CDR3 DNA: TGTGCCAGCAAGCAATCTGATCTAGCGGACACCTACGAGCAGTACTTC.

CDR3 loop: CASQDIGTQDYEQYF. CDR3 sequence (DNA): TGTGCCAGTCAAGATATCGGGACACAGGACTACGAGCAGTACTTC. The chain is built from TRBV19 and TRBJ2-7, with D perhaps matching TRBD1 (6 bases). Deletions cut 8 bases from V and 3 bases from J, with 20 bases between. Germline CDR1 LNHDA, CDR2 SQIVND (reference sequence). The CDR3 contains 15 residues.